These T cell receptor beta chains were read from a single sample in a study of T cell responses to AZD1222 COVID-19 vaccine. Repertoires were generated with immunoSEQ multiplex PCR, while TCRdb's copy carries only in-frame clones and drops some. In the table there are some 250,000 clones, around 92% of which are singletons. The material sequenced was peripheral blood, taken 28 days after the second AZD1222 dose. All receptors come from an adult who received the AZD1222 COVID-19 vaccine. The CDR3 runs from the conserved cysteine through the conserved F or W. The D gene is left open where the match is weak. Size is omitted from some rows. Given values are once, few, many or a class for expanded clones.

j_gene: TRBJ1-5
abundance: .
v_gene: TRBV12-3/TRBV12-4
d_gene: .
CDR3nt: TGTGCCAGCAGTTTCGATCAGCCCCAGCATTTT
CDR3aa: CASSFDQPQHF

j_gene: TRBJ2-1
abundance: .
v_gene: TRBV27
d_gene: TRBD2
CDR3nt: TGTGCCAGCAGTTTTGGCGGGAGGCCGAATGAGCAGTTCTTC
CDR3aa: CASSFGGRPNEQFF

j_gene: TRBJ2-7
abundance: .
v_gene: TRBV20-1
d_gene: .
CDR3nt: TGCAGTGCTAGTGACGAACAGCACGAGCAGTACTTC
CDR3aa: CSASDEQHEQYF

j_gene: TRBJ1-6
abundance: once
v_gene: TRBV30
d_gene: .
CDR3nt: TGTGCCTGGTCCCAGAATTCACCCCTCCACTTT
CDR3aa: CAWSQNSPLHF

j_gene: TRBJ1-2
abundance: .
v_gene: TRBV27
d_gene: TRBD1
CDR3nt: TGTGCCAGCAGGGGGACAGGGGTCTATGGCTACACCTTC
CDR3aa: CASRGTGVYGYTF

j_gene: TRBJ2-5
abundance: .
v_gene: TRBV6-6
d_gene: .
CDR3nt: TGTGCCAGCAGTGTTTCCATTTGGAGGGAGACCCAGTACTTC
CDR3aa: CASSVSIWRETQYF

j_gene: TRBJ2-7
abundance: .
v_gene: TRBV3-1/TRBV3-2
d_gene: TRBD2
CDR3nt: TGTGCCAGCAGCCAAGAGCGACTAGCGGGGGCCCTCGAAGACTACGAGCAGTACTTC
CDR3aa: CASSQERLAGALEDYEQYF

j_gene: TRBJ2-3
abundance: .
v_gene: TRBV28
d_gene: TRBD2
CDR3nt: TGTGCCAGCAGACCAGCTGGGACTACCACTAGCACAGATACGCAGTATTTT
CDR3aa: CASRPAGTTTSTDTQYF

j_gene: TRBJ2-1
abundance: .
v_gene: TRBV6-5
d_gene: TRBD2
CDR3nt: TGTGCCAGCAGTTGGAGCGGGAGGGCCGAAGGTGAGCAGTTCTTC
CDR3aa: CASSWSGRAEGEQFF

j_gene: TRBJ1-5
abundance: .
v_gene: TRBV2
d_gene: .
CDR3nt: TGTGCCAGCAGGGACAGTAATCAGCCCCAGCATTTT
CDR3aa: CASRDSNQPQHF

j_gene: TRBJ2-1
abundance: .
v_gene: TRBV14
d_gene: .
CDR3nt: TGTGCCAGCAACAGTATGACTCGTTACAATGAGCAGTTCTTC
CDR3aa: CASNSMTRYNEQFF

j_gene: TRBJ1-2
abundance: .
v_gene: TRBV5-4
d_gene: .
CDR3nt: TGTGCCAGCAGCTTGGGTACAGGGCTGAGAAGCTACACCTTC
CDR3aa: CASSLGTGLRSYTF

j_gene: TRBJ2-7
abundance: .
v_gene: TRBV5-1
d_gene: .
CDR3nt: TGCGCCAGCAGCTTGGGGGGTTCGAACTACGAGCAGTACTTC
CDR3aa: CASSLGGSNYEQYF

j_gene: TRBJ2-2
abundance: .
v_gene: TRBV7-2
d_gene: .
CDR3nt: TGTGCCAGCAGCTTAGCTGGGGGGGCCCCCGGGGAGCTGTTTTTT
CDR3aa: CASSLAGGAPGELFF

j_gene: TRBJ2-5
abundance: .
v_gene: TRBV27
d_gene: .
CDR3nt: TGTGCCAGCAGCGTATTAAACGGGGGCGGGACCCAGTACTTC
CDR3aa: CASSVLNGGGTQYF

j_gene: TRBJ1-2
abundance: .
v_gene: TRBV4-1
d_gene: TRBD1
CDR3nt: TGCGCCAGCAGCCAACGCGGACAGGGGGACGGGGGCTACACCTTC
CDR3aa: CASSQRGQGDGGYTF

j_gene: TRBJ2-3
abundance: .
v_gene: TRBV2
d_gene: TRBD2
CDR3nt: TGTGCCAGCAGGGGGGGGTCAGATACGCAGTATTTT
CDR3aa: CASRGGSDTQYF

j_gene: TRBJ1-2
abundance: once
v_gene: TRBV3-1/TRBV3-2
d_gene: .
CDR3nt: TGTGCCAGCAGCCCGAGGGGGTATGGCTACACCTTC
CDR3aa: CASSPRGYGYTF

j_gene: TRBJ2-7
abundance: .
v_gene: TRBV10-2
d_gene: .
CDR3nt: TGCGCCAGCAGTGATAGTGGGGGGGCAACCTACGAGCAGTACTTC
CDR3aa: CASSDSGGATYEQYF

j_gene: TRBJ1-2
abundance: .
v_gene: TRBV2
d_gene: .
CDR3nt: TGTGCCAGCAGCCACCAGGGTTCGCCTAACTATGGCTACACCTTC
CDR3aa: CASSHQGSPNYGYTF

j_gene: TRBJ1-3
abundance: .
v_gene: TRBV6-5
d_gene: .
CDR3nt: TGTGCCAGCACCCAAGGGGGTGCGGGAAACACCATATATTTT
CDR3aa: CASTQGGAGNTIYF

j_gene: TRBJ2-5
abundance: .
v_gene: TRBV6-5
d_gene: TRBD1
CDR3nt: TGTGCCAGCAGTTACTCCACAGGGGGCCGGGAGACCCAGTACTTC
CDR3aa: CASSYSTGGRETQYF

j_gene: TRBJ1-4
abundance: .
v_gene: TRBV19
d_gene: .
CDR3nt: TGTGCCAGTAGTATCAGAAGGGACTATGAAAAACTGTTTTTT
CDR3aa: CASSIRRDYEKLFF

j_gene: TRBJ1-1
abundance: .
v_gene: TRBV2
d_gene: .
CDR3nt: TGTGCCAGCAGTGAGAGGCCGGCAGGCCAAGCTTTCTTT
CDR3aa: CASSERPAGQAFF

j_gene: TRBJ1-1
abundance: .
v_gene: TRBV5-1
d_gene: TRBD1
CDR3nt: TGCGCCAGCAGCTTGGAGAGACAGGGCCCCGAAGCTTTCTTT
CDR3aa: CASSLERQGPEAFF

j_gene: TRBJ2-7
abundance: .
v_gene: TRBV7-2
d_gene: .
CDR3nt: TGTGCCAGCAGTCCCGGGCGGATCCCCTCCTACGAGCAGTACTTC
CDR3aa: CASSPGRIPSYEQYF

j_gene: TRBJ1-1
abundance: .
v_gene: TRBV29-1
d_gene: .
CDR3nt: TGCAGCGTTGCAAGGCAGGGCACTGAAGCTTTCTTT
CDR3aa: CSVARQGTEAFF

j_gene: TRBJ1-6
abundance: .
v_gene: TRBV11-2
d_gene: TRBD1
CDR3nt: TGTGCCAGCAGCTTAGCCGGAGGGGACAGGGATAATTCACCCCTCCACTTT
CDR3aa: CASSLAGGDRDNSPLHF

j_gene: TRBJ1-1
abundance: once
v_gene: TRBV19
d_gene: .
CDR3nt: TGTGCCACCCCAGGGAACACTGAAGCTTTCTTT
CDR3aa: CATPGNTEAFF

j_gene: TRBJ1-4
abundance: .
v_gene: TRBV19
d_gene: .
CDR3nt: TGTGCCAGTAGTATCCCAGGGGATGAAAAACTGTTTTTT
CDR3aa: CASSIPGDEKLFF

j_gene: TRBJ2-7
abundance: .
v_gene: TRBV9
d_gene: TRBD1
CDR3nt: TGTGCCAGCAGCGTAGTTCCGGACAGGGCCTACGAGCAGTACTTC
CDR3aa: CASSVVPDRAYEQYF

j_gene: TRBJ1-1
abundance: few
v_gene: TRBV28
d_gene: .
CDR3nt: TGTGCCAGCAGTGCAGGTAGGGTGCCTGAAGCTTTCTTT
CDR3aa: CASSAGRVPEAFF

j_gene: TRBJ1-1
abundance: .
v_gene: TRBV2
d_gene: TRBD1
CDR3nt: TGTGCCAGCAGGGTACAGGGGGCAAGGAACACTGAAGCTTTCTTT
CDR3aa: CASRVQGARNTEAFF

j_gene: TRBJ1-2
abundance: few
v_gene: TRBV5-6
d_gene: TRBD1
CDR3nt: TGTGCCAGCAGCTTGCCCCTACCCCACAGGGGGGACTATGGCTACACCTTC
CDR3aa: CASSLPLPHRGDYGYTF

j_gene: TRBJ2-7
abundance: .
v_gene: TRBV2
d_gene: .
CDR3nt: TGTGCCAGCAGTGAATGGGGCCTTACCTACGAGCAGTACTTC
CDR3aa: CASSEWGLTYEQYF

j_gene: TRBJ1-1
abundance: .
v_gene: TRBV29-1
d_gene: .
CDR3nt: TGCAGCGTTCCCCGAGGTGGGGGCAGGGAGCTTTTCTTT
CDR3aa: CSVPRGGGRELFF

j_gene: TRBJ2-4
abundance: .
v_gene: TRBV23-1
d_gene: .
CDR3nt: TGCGCCAGCAGTCAATCGGAGGGCATTCAGTACTTC
CDR3aa: CASSQSEGIQYF

j_gene: TRBJ2-7
abundance: .
v_gene: TRBV11-1
d_gene: TRBD2
CDR3nt: TGTGCCAGCAGCTTAAGGGGAGGGAATTCCTACGAGCAGTACTTC
CDR3aa: CASSLRGGNSYEQYF

j_gene: TRBJ1-1
abundance: .
v_gene: TRBV9
d_gene: .
CDR3nt: TGTGCCAGCAGCCCCCGAGGTGGGGGGGCTGGGAACACTGAAGCTTTCTTT
CDR3aa: CASSPRGGGAGNTEAFF

j_gene: TRBJ2-7
abundance: once
v_gene: TRBV2
d_gene: TRBD1
CDR3nt: TGTGCCAGCAGTGGGGTCAGGGGGCCCTACGAGCAGTACTTC
CDR3aa: CASSGVRGPYEQYF

j_gene: TRBJ1-2
abundance: .
v_gene: TRBV6-5
d_gene: .
CDR3nt: TGTGCCAGCAGACAGCAGTCTAACTATGGCTACACCTTC
CDR3aa: CASRQQSNYGYTF